These 6 T cell receptor beta chains share one sample of origin, sequenced in a study of human T cells and chemical hapten exposure. Blood, whole and unfractionated, served as the source for total RNA extraction. TCRdb used MiXCR to reprocess the 5' RACE reads, holding one entry per CDR3 protein. This table holds about 140,000 distinct CDR3 sequences, roughly 4.1% found once. Receptors originate from a female donor in good health.

This clonotype was counted at least ten times. This may arise from a read error, as a much more abundant clone is one base away. The chain recombines TRBV5-1 with TRBJ2-7, with 7 bases aligning to TRBD1. CDR3 length: 14 residues. Germline lookup yields CDR1 SGHRS and CDR2 YFSETQ. The V segment lost 4 bases and the J segment 5 bases; nucleotides outside the gene matches: 9. The CDR3 nucleotides are TGCGCCAGCAGCCTGTCCGGGACAGCCGACGAGCAGTACTTC. It codes for CASSLSGTADEQYF. The full variable domain, completed using reference TRBV5-1 and TRBJ2-7, is KAGVTQTPRYLIKTRGQQVTLSCSPISGHRSVSWYQQTPGQGLQFLFEYFSETQRNKGNFPGRFSGRQFSNSRSEMNVSTLELGDSALYLCASSLSGTADEQYFGPGTRLTVT.

This clonotype was seen ten or more times. The rearrangement uses TRBV29-1 and TRBJ2-2, with no clear D. CDR3 length: 13 residues. Germline V gene sequence: CDR1 SQVTM, CDR2 ANQGSEA. The germline V and J ends were trimmed by 2 bases and 3 bases, with 7 bases remaining between them. The CDR3 sequence is CSVEKWDTGELFF. CDR3 DNA: TGCAGCGTTGAAAAATGGGACACCGGGGAGCTGTTTTTT.

This clonotype showed up many times. The chain uses TRBV6-2 or TRBV6-3 and TRBJ2-3; 8 bases fit TRBD2. Germline assignment: CDR1 MNHEY and CDR2 SVGEGT. The trim removed 4 bases at V and 6 bases at J, leaving 3 bases unmatched. This CDR3 comprises 13 residues. CDR3 coding DNA: TGTGCCAGCAGTTCGGGGGGGCCTGATACGCAGTATTTT. Translated: CASSSGGPDTQYF.

In its sample, this clonotype was seen a few times. The gene calls are TRBV27 and TRBJ2-2; 7 bases fit TRBD1. The CDR3 consists of 15 residues. Trimming took 7 bases from V and 3 from J; bases not matched to a gene: 8. Germline loops: CDR1 MNHEY, CDR2 SMNVEV (reference sequence). DNA of the CDR3: TGTGCCAGCACCATTCGGACAGGAGACACCGGGGAGCTGTTTTTT. Translating it yields CASTIRTGDTGELFF.

CDR3 nucleotide sequence: TGCAGTGCTAGCCCGGGAGGGTCCTACGAGCAGTACTTC. Amino acids: CSASPGGSYEQYF. The chain has TRBV20-1 and TRBJ2-7; 8 nucleotides match TRBD2. Trimming cost V 3 bases and J 1 base; bases outside gene matches: 2. The CDR3 spans 13 residues. Germline V lookup: CDR1 DFQATT, CDR2 SNEGSKA (reference sequence).

This clonotype was seen ten or more times. This chain uses TRBV4-2 with TRBJ2-1, with 10 bases aligning to TRBD2. The V gene end was trimmed by 1 base and the J gene end by 8 bases; junction bases not matched to a gene: 8. CDR1 and CDR2 from the germline V gene are LGHNA and YNFKEQ. The CDR3 spans 16 residues. As DNA, the CDR3 is TGTGCCAGCAGCCAAGGTCCCAGCGGGGGGGGGTATGAGCAGTTCTTC. As protein: CASSQGPSGGGYEQFF.